These 25 T cell receptor beta chains share one sample of origin, sequenced in a study of beta chain features in type 1 diabetes. The sequenced template was cDNA made from the entire isolated RNA. TCRdb's copy holds only in-frame clones and misses some; the assay was immunoSEQ multiplex PCR. The table lists roughly 220,000 clones, roughly 16% of them singletons. No antigen is known for these receptors. Broader study findings: Across all four CD4+ subsets, people with type 1 diabetes showed modestly shorter TCRB CDR3s.

The source material was naive CD4+ T cells from blood. These receptors originate from a man aged 25 to 45 with type 1 diabetes.

This clone occurred a few times. The genes are TRBV5-1 and TRBJ1-1, with TRBD1 as a possible D gene (6 bases). This CDR3 region has 16 residues. The V end lost 7 bases, the J end lost 0 bases, and 19 bases lay between the germline ends. CDR1 SGHRS and CDR2 YFSETQ come from the germline V gene. The CDR3 region is CASRRQVQPMNTEAFF. CDR3 coding DNA: TGCGCCAGCCGAAGACAGGTCCAGCCTATGAACACTGAAGCTTTCTTT.

This clone was seen more than once but under ten times. CDR3 sequence: CASSVEGRGNEQFF. CDR3 in DNA: TGTGCCAGCAGCGTAGAGGGCAGGGGTAATGAGCAGTTCTTC. The J gene is TRBJ2-1, the V gene TRBV9; maybe TRBD1 (6 bases). From germline, CDR1 is SGDLS and CDR2 YYNGEE. V gave up 0 bases and J gave up 7 bases, with 11 bases separating them. The CDR3 sequence is 14 residues long.

The chain links TRBV7-2 to TRBJ2-4, with no clear D. The CDR3 extends over 11 amino acids. Trimming stripped 2 bases from V and 12 bases from J, with 8 bases between. CDR1 and CDR2 from the germline V gene are SGHTA and FQGNSA. CDR3: CASSLTADQYF. In nucleotides, the CDR3 is TGTGCCAGCAGCTTAACGGCAGATCAGTACTTC.

The chain is built from TRBV30 and TRBJ2-3, with TRBD1 matching over 8 bases. Trimming took 0 bases from V and 1 from J; bases not matched to a gene: 6. Germline-derived CDR1 and CDR2 are GTSNPN and SVGIG (reference sequence). The CDR3 has 16 amino acids. The CDR3 is CAWSVGQVWGTDTQYF. CDR3 coding DNA: TGTGCCTGGAGTGTGGGACAGGTTTGGGGCACAGATACGCAGTATTTT.

This clone was picked up a small number of times. The J gene is TRBJ1-1, the V gene TRBV11-2, with D tentatively TRBD1 (6 bases). Germline CDR1 and CDR2: SGHAT and FQNNGV. V dropped 5 bases and J dropped 0 bases, with 19 bases sitting between them. The CDR3 contains 17 residues. This chain's CDR3 is CASSQKTGSFMNTEAFF. The CDR3 coding sequence is TGTGCCAGCAGCCAGAAAACAGGGTCCTTCATGAACACTGAAGCTTTCTTT. Full variable domain (outside the CDR3, taken from reference TRBV11-2 and TRBJ1-1): EAGVAQSPRYKIIEKRQSVAFWCNPISGHATLYWYQQILGQGPKLLIQFQNNGVVDDSQLPKDRFSAERLKGVDSTLKIQPAKLEDSAVYLCASSQKTGSFMNTEAFFGQGTRLTVV.

In this sample, this clone turned up once. This CDR3 reads CASSQTSGQPQHF. The CDR3 bases are TGTGCCAGCAGCCAGACCTCGGGCCAGCCCCAGCATTTT. The chain recombines TRBV7-2 with TRBJ1-5, with D unclear. The CDR3 sequence is 13 residues long. Trimming removed 5 bases at V and 7 bases at J, with 12 bases between. Germline-derived CDR1 and CDR2 are SGHTA and FQGNSA.

This clone showed up just a few times. The chain carries TRBV29-1 and TRBJ2-2; D is possibly TRBD1 (6 bases). Germline values: CDR1 SQVTM, CDR2 ANQGSEA. CDR3 size: 14 residues. The V and J ends lost 4 bases and 0 bases respectively, with 9 bases between them. CDR3 nucleotides: TGCAGCGTTGCTGACAGGACGAACACCGGGGAGCTGTTTTTT. Its protein is CSVADRTNTGELFF.

The chain combines TRBV7-2 with TRBJ2-7, with a possible D match to TRBD2 (6 bases). Trimming left V 1 base short and J 6 bases short, with 16 bases between. The CDR3 is 15 residues long. Germline lookup yields CDR1 SGHTA and CDR2 FQGNSA. CDR3 sequence: CASSLGTGRVGEQYF. The CDR3 bases are TGTGCCAGCAGCTTAGGAACCGGGAGAGTAGGCGAGCAGTACTTC.

Only a few counts were recorded for this clone. The rearrangement joins TRBV4-1 to TRBJ2-5; 7 bases align to TRBD2. The CDR3 length is 16 residues. The J segment lost 3 bases and the V segment lost 0 bases, leaving 7 bases of the junction unmatched. Germline V lookup: CDR1 MGHRA, CDR2 YSYEKL. The CDR3 DNA reads TGCGCCAGCAGCCAAGATAGGGGCGGGAGAAAAGAGACCCAGTACTTC. The encoded protein is CASSQDRGGRKETQYF.

Only a few counts were recorded for this clone. The genes are TRBV4-1 and TRBJ2-7; D gene uncertain. Looked up from germline, CDR1 is MGHRA and CDR2 is YSYEKL. This CDR3 spans 16 amino acids. Trimming shortened V by 2 bases and J by 0 bases, and 14 bases separated the two germline ends. CDR3 residues: CASSQQRRSSSYEQYF. The CDR3, as DNA: TGCGCCAGCAGCCAACAACGGCGGTCTAGCTCCTACGAGCAGTACTTC.

This chain connects TRBV6-1 to TRBJ2-1, with D unclear. The CDR3 is made up of 11 amino acids. Trimming stripped 1 base from V and 9 bases from J, with 4 bases between. The germline gives CDR1 MNHNS, CDR2 SASEGT. CDR3 in amino acids: CASSEGGEQFF. The CDR3 DNA reads TGTGCCAGCAGTGAAGGAGGTGAGCAGTTCTTC.

This clone turned up a few times. CDR3 region: CASNGQGAGHEQFF. As DNA, the CDR3 is TGTGCCAGTAATGGACAGGGGGCTGGGCATGAGCAGTTCTTC. The chain joins TRBV19 to TRBJ2-1; 11 bases map to TRBD1. Germline CDR1 LNHDA, CDR2 SQIVND (reference sequence). Trimming removed 7 bases from V and 8 bases from J; junction bases left unmatched: 7. This CDR3 has 14 amino acids.

This clone was seen a handful of times. The chain joins TRBV28 to TRBJ2-4, with D possibly matching TRBD1 (6 bases). Germline-derived CDR1 and CDR2 are MDHEN and SYDVKM. This CDR3 region has 12 residues. V was pared by 6 bases and J by 16 bases, with 19 bases between. The CDR3 DNA is TGTGCCAGCAGCCTACTTCATCGGGACATCTACTTC. This translates into CASSLLHRDIYF.

The V and J genes are TRBV9 and TRBJ2-2, with TRBD2 as a possible D gene (6 bases). The germline V gene has CDR1 SGDLS and CDR2 YYNGEE. CDR3 size: 16 residues. Trimming removed 2 bases at V and 1 base at J, with 12 bases between. The CDR3 DNA sequence: TGTGCCAGCAGCGTTGGCGGGATCCGGAACACCGGGGAGCTGTTTTTT. Protein sequence: CASSVGGIRNTGELFF.

J is TRBJ1-3 and V is TRBV30; weak D call: TRBD1 (5 bases). Trimming took 7 bases from V and 1 from J, leaving 11 bases between them. Germline V gene sequence: CDR1 GTSNPN, CDR2 SVGIG (reference sequence). The CDR3 has 13 amino acids. The CDR3 DNA follows: TGTGCCTCGACAGCAACTTCTGGAAACACCATATATTTT. It codes for CASTATSGNTIYF.

The chain recombines TRBV28 with TRBJ2-7; D is undetermined. Germline V CDR1 and CDR2: MDHEN, SYDVKM. V was pared by 6 bases and J by 3 bases, with 9 bases between. The CDR3 spans 12 residues. CDR3 amino acids: CASSLQRYEQYF. CDR3 bases: TGTGCCAGCAGCTTACAGCGCTACGAGCAGTACTTC.

This clone was counted a few times. This chain connects TRBV7-2 to TRBJ2-3, with D perhaps TRBD1 (6 bases). The CDR3 consists of 13 residues. Trimming removed 5 bases from V and 4 bases from J, with 10 bases in between. CDR1 and CDR2 from the germline V gene are SGHTA and FQGNSA. CDR3 loop: CASSPDRSDTQYF. The DNA for the CDR3 is TGTGCCAGCAGCCCGGACAGATCAGATACGCAGTATTTT.

There are a few counts of this clone. V and J are TRBV29-1 and TRBJ2-6; possibly TRBD1 for D (6 bases). Looked up from germline, CDR1 is SQVTM and CDR2 is ANQGSEA. V lost 7 bases and J lost 1, with 17 bases in between. The CDR3 contains 16 residues. The DNA for the CDR3 is TGCAGCGGCCGATACAGGGAAGTTTCTGGGGCCAACGTCCTGACTTTC. It is translated as CSGRYREVSGANVLTF.

Only a few counts were recorded for this clone. The same CDR3 is also encoded by other DNA sequences in this sample. V is TRBV9 and J is TRBJ2-3; 10 nucleotides line up with TRBD1. V dropped 2 bases and J dropped 1; count of bases not matched to a gene: 1. The CDR3 runs 15 residues. CDR1 is SGDLS, CDR2 YYNGEE, per germline. CDR3 residues: CASSVGTGGTDTQYF. The CDR3 DNA follows: TGTGCCAGCAGCGTTGGGACAGGGGGCACAGATACGCAGTATTTT.

This clone was seen a few times. The J gene is TRBJ2-7, the V gene TRBV4-1, with 9 bases matching TRBD1. Looked up from germline, CDR1 is MGHRA and CDR2 is YSYEKL. This CDR3 is built from 16 residues. The trim removed 1 base at V and 2 bases at J, leaving 6 bases unmatched. CDR3 region: CASSQASGTGTYEQYF. The CDR3 DNA reads TGCGCCAGCAGCCAAGCATCCGGGACAGGGACCTACGAGCAGTACTTC.

Comment on this clone: The same CDR3 also results from other DNA sequences found in this sample. V is TRBV9 and J is TRBJ2-3; a possible D gene is TRBD2 (5 bases). Trimming took off 0 bases at V and 3 bases at J, with 5 bases between the two ends. The CDR3 is 13 amino acids. Germline V gene data show CDR1 as SGDLS and CDR2 as YYNGEE. The CDR3 loop is CASSVAGTDTQYF. The CDR3 bases are TGTGCCAGCAGCGTAGCGGGAACAGATACGCAGTATTTT.

This chain uses TRBV5-4 with TRBJ2-7; no clear D. The CDR3 loop spans 14 amino acids. Germline V gene sequence: CDR1 SGHNT, CDR2 YYREEE (reference sequence). Deletions cut 4 bases from V and 2 bases from J, with 13 bases between. CDR3 loop: CASSPLAVPYEQYF. DNA for the CDR3: TGTGCCAGCAGCCCGTTGGCAGTTCCCTACGAGCAGTACTTC.

CDR3 residues: CASSLLGQGFYNEQFF. CDR3 in DNA: TGTGCCAGCAGCCTATTAGGACAGGGATTTTACAATGAGCAGTTCTTC. The rearrangement joins TRBV14 to TRBJ2-1; 8 bases align to TRBD1. V lost 4 bases, J lost 4 bases, and 9 bases stayed unmatched. This CDR3 spans 16 amino acids. Germline CDR1 is SGHDN and CDR2 is FVKESK.

This sequence joins TRBV7-2 and TRBJ1-1, with TRBD1 identical over 7 bases. Germline V lookup: CDR1 SGHTA, CDR2 FQGNSA. V lost 0 bases to trimming and J lost 6 bases; unmatched junction nucleotides: 4. CDR3 length equals 14 residues. In nucleotides, the CDR3 is TGTGCCAGCAGCTTAGCGCAGGGGGGCTCTGAAGCTTTCTTT. Translating it yields CASSLAQGGSEAFF. Looking up the rest from reference TRBV7-2 and TRBJ1-1 gives the full variable domain: GAGVSQSPSNKVTEKGKDVELRCDPISGHTALYWYRQSLGQGLEFLIYFQGNSAPDKSGLPSDRFSAERTGGSVSTLTIQRTQQEDSAVYLCASSLAQGGSEAFFGQGTRLTVV.

The rearrangement uses TRBV29-1 and TRBJ2-6, with D hard to call. The CDR3 sequence is 14 residues long. Germline V gives CDR1 SQVTM, CDR2 ANQGSEA. The V end was cut by 4 bases, the J end by 0 bases, with 7 bases between. The CDR3 loop reads CSVGVNSGANVLTF. For the CDR3, the DNA is TGCAGCGTTGGGGTGAACTCTGGGGCCAACGTCCTGACTTTC.